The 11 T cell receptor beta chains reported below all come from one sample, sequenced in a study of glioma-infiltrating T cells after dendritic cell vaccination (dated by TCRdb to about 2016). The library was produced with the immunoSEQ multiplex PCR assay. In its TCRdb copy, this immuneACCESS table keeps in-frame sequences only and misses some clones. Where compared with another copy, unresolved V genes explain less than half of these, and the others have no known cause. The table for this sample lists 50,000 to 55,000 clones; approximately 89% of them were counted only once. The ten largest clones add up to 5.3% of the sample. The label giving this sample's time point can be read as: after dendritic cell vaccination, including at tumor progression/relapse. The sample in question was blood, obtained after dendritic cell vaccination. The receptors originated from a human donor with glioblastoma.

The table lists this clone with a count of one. The CDR3 region has the DNA TGTGCCAGCGGGACTAGCGGGAGGAACAATGAGCAGTTCTTC. Translation gives CASGTSGRNNEQFF. V gene TRBV27 combines with J gene TRBJ2-1, with 15 bases that match TRBD2. This CDR3 has 14 amino acids. The germline gives CDR1 MNHEY, CDR2 SMNVEV (reference sequence). Unmatched junction bases numbered 1, after V lost 8 bases and J lost 5 bases.

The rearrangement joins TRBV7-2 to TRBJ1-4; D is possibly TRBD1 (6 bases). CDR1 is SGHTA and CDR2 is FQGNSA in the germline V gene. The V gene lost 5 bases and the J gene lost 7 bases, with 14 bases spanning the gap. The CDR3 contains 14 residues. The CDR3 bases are TGTGCCAGCAGCGAAGGGGGTCTTCGTGAAAAACTGTTTTTT. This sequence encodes CASSEGGLREKLFF.

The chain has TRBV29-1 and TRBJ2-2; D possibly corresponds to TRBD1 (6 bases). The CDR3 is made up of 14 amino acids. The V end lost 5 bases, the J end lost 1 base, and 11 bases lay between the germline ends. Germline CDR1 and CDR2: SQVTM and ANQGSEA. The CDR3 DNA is TGCAGCGTTTTCGGGACAAGGAACACCGGGGAGCTGTTTTTT. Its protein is CSVFGTRNTGELFF.

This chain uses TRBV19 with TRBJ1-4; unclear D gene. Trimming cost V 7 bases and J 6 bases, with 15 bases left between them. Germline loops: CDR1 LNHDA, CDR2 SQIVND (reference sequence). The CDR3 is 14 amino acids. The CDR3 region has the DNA TGTGCCAGTACTCTGAGGCCCTGGGATGAAAAACTGTTTTTT. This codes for CASTLRPWDEKLFF.

Here the CDR3 DNA reads TGTGCCAGCAGCCGGAACAGGGGTTTCGACTATGGCTACACCTTC. Amino acid sequence: CASSRNRGFDYGYTF. The chain has TRBV7-8 and TRBJ1-2; 7 bases are shared with TRBD1. CDR1 is SGHVS and CDR2 is FQNEAQ in the germline V gene. The CDR3 is 15 residues long. V was clipped by 5 bases and J by 3 bases; unmatched bases: 9. Variable domain in full (rest from reference TRBV7-8 and TRBJ1-2): GAGVSQSPRYKVAKRGQDVALRCDPISGHVSLFWYQQALGQGPEFLTYFQNEAQLDKSGLPSDRFFAERPEGSVSTLKIQRTQQEDSAVYLCASSRNRGFDYGYTFGSGTRLTVV.

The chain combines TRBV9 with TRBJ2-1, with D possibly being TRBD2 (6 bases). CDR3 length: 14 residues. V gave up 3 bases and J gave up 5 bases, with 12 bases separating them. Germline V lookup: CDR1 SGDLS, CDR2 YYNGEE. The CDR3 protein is CASSATGGNNEQFF. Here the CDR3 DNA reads TGTGCCAGCAGCGCCACCGGGGGTAACAATGAGCAGTTCTTC. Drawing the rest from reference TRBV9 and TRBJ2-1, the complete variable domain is DSGVTQTPKHLITATGQRVTLRCSPRSGDLSVYWYQQSLDQGLQFLIQYYNGEERAKGNILERFSAQQFPDLHSELNLSSLELGDSALYFCASSATGGNNEQFFGPGTRLTVL.

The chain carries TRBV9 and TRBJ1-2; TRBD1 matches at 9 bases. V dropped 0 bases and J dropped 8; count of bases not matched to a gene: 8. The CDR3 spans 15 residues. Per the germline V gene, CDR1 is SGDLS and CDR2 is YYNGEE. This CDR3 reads CASSVAAGTGPGYTF. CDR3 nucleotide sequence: TGTGCCAGCAGCGTAGCTGCCGGGACAGGGCCCGGCTACACCTTC.

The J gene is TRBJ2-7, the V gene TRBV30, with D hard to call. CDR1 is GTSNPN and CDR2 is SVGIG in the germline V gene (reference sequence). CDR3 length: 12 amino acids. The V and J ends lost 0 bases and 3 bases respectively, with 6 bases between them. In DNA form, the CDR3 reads TGTGCCTGGAGTGTGACGGGCTACGAGCAGTACTTC. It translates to CAWSVTGYEQYF. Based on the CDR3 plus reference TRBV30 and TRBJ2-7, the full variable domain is SQTIHQWPATLVQPVGSPLSLECTVEGTSNPNLYWYRQAAGRGLQLLFYSVGIGQISSEVPQNLSASRPQDRQFILSSKKLLLSDSGFYLCAWSVTGYEQYFGPGTRLTVT.

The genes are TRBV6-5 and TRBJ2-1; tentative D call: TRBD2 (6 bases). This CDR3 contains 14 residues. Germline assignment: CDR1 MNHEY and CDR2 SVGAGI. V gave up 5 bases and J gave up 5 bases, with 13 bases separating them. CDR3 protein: CASSGLAGNNEQFF. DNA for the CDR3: TGTGCCAGCAGTGGACTTGCGGGAAACAATGAGCAGTTCTTC.

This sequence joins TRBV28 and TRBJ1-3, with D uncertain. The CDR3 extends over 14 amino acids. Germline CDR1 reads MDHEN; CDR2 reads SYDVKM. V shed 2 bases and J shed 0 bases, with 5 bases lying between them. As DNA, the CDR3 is TGTGCCAGCAGTTTAGAGTACTCTGGAAACACCATATATTTT. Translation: CASSLEYSGNTIYF.

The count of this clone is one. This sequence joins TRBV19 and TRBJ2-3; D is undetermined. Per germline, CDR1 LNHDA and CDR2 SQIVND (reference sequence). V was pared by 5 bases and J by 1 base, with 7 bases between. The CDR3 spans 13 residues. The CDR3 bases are TGTGCCAGTAGTGCCCGCGGCACAGATACGCAGTATTTT. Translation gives CASSARGTDTQYF.